This TCR beta chain was identified during a study of Tregs in tolerant kidney transplant recipients. Recipients received nonmyeloablative bone marrow transplants from related graft donors, with transient mixed chimerism. The CDR3 has 16 amino acids. With 3 bases removed from V and 1 base from J, the gap between germline ends came to 13 bases. CDR1 and CDR2 from the germline V gene are SEHNR and FQNEAQ (reference sequence). Measured with immunoSEQ multiplex PCR; TCRdb has only the in-frame clones, and not every one. This table has tens of thousands of clones, 90% to 95% appearing once. This TCR was sampled from a human patient who received a combined kidney and bone marrow transplant. Some T cells may trace back to the graft donor. The sequencing here drew on CD4+ T cells from blood (PBMCs), taken 12 months after the transplant. This sequence joins TRBV7-9 and TRBJ1-3, with a tentative D call TRBD1 (5 bases). The CDR3 protein is CASSFLTASSGNTIYF. Here the CDR3 DNA reads TGTGCCAGCAGCTTTTTGACAGCCTCTTCTGGAAACACCATATATTTT.